This is a list of T cell receptor beta chains from one sample in a study of regulatory T cells in long-lasting Graves disease. TCRdb re-called the multiplex PCR reads with MiXCR, one entry per CDR3 protein. The profile shows about 470,000 distinct CDR3 sequences, under 25% of them singletons. The sequences come from peripheral blood mononuclear cells (PBMCs), collected when the disease was refractory, from a patient treated with antithyroid drugs. These receptors all stem from a female donor with Graves disease. CDR3s include the opening cysteine and the closing phenylalanine or tryptophan. D genes are given only for firm matches.

>TRBD2|TRBV28|TRBJ2-3
CASSFPPGLAGGLTDTQYF
>NA|TRBV29-1|TRBJ2-7
CSVGQPSYEQYF
>TRBD2|TRBV6-1|TRBJ2-7
CASIPGGEGTYEQYF
>NA|TRBV29-1|TRBJ2-7
CSVSSASSYEQYF
>NA|TRBV12-3/TRBV12-4|TRBJ2-5
CASSFVAVQETQYF
>TRBD1|TRBV5-4|TRBJ2-2
CASSTRTGGRGELFF
>NA|TRBV2|TRBJ1-6
CASIRGGNNSPLHF
>NA|TRBV28|TRBJ2-7
CASRLNGGESYEQYF
>NA|TRBV15|TRBJ1-4
CATSNPGGEEKLFF
>NA|TRBV6-1|TRBJ2-7
CASSEQGVYEQYF
>NA|TRBV3-1|TRBJ2-5
CASSQPGWGQTGETQCF
>TRBD1|TRBV6-1|TRBJ2-7
CASRVDRPDSYEQYF
>TRBD1|TRBV20-1|TRBJ1-5
CSARSLGTGGNQPQHF
>TRBD1|TRBV7-6|TRBJ2-2
CASSLAGTAYTGELFF
>TRBD2|TRBV5-1|TRBJ2-1
CASTSGRYNEQFF
>NA|TRBV5-5|TRBJ1-4
CASSLAPGHGVRGATNEKLFF
>TRBD2|TRBV28|TRBJ2-1
CASSQTSMGDNEQFF
>NA|TRBV2|TRBJ2-3
CASSVDTQYF
>NA|TRBV20-1|TRBJ1-2
CSAKQQGRVGYTF
>TRBD1|TRBV5-1|TRBJ1-1
CASSLEQGARNTEAFF
>NA|TRBV10-1|TRBJ2-2
CASSESSAPNTGELFF
>NA|TRBV7-3|TRBJ2-5
CASSLGARETQYF